Listed below are T cell receptor beta chains from one sample, sequenced in a study of cytomegalovirus exposure and HLA in healthy donors. The assay was immunoSEQ multiplex PCR, and TCRdb's table has in-frame clones only and misses some. The sample yields a few hundred thousand clones, roughly 83% seen once. Source material: PBMCs. These receptors originate from a girl aged 5-17 years in good health and CMV-seronegative. The CDR3 runs from the conserved cysteine through the conserved F or W. A D gene is named only where the DNA matches it firmly. The size field is filled for only some rows; it gives once, few, many or a size class.

v_gene	abundance	len	d_gene	j_gene	CDR3nt	CDR3aa
TRBV11-2	.	15	.	TRBJ1-5	TGTGCCAGCAGCCCTCAGGGAGGTGGCAATCAGCCCCAGCATTTT	CASSPQGGGNQPQHF
TRBV7-9	few	15	TRBD1	TRBJ1-4	TGTGCCAGCAGCTATCCGGGACAGTCCTATGAAAAACTGTTTTTT	CASSYPGQSYEKLFF
TRBV7-9	.	17	TRBD1	TRBJ1-5	TGTGCCAGCAGTACAGAGGGGGTACAGGGGTTTTATCAGCCCCAGCATTTT	CASSTEGVQGFYQPQHF
TRBV5-1	few	16	TRBD2	TRBJ2-1	TGCGCCAGTTACGAGACTAGCGGGGGGGCTCAAAATGAGCAGTTCTTC	CASYETSGGAQNEQFF
TRBV11-2	.	14	.	TRBJ2-1	TGTGCCAGCAGGGGGGGGGCGGCTTACAATGAGCAGTTCTTC	CASRGGAAYNEQFF
TRBV18	.	14	TRBD1	TRBJ1-1	TGTGCCAGCTCACCGAGGGGGCTAGGCACTGAAGCTTTCTTT	CASSPRGLGTEAFF
TRBV6-5	.	14	TRBD1	TRBJ2-3	TGTGCCAGCAGTAGGAACCGGGACAGAAATACGCAGTATTTT	CASSRNRDRNTQYF
TRBV7-9	.	13	.	TRBJ1-1	TGTTCCAGCAATAACAGGGATAACACTGAAGCTTTCTTT	CSSNNRDNTEAFF
TRBV7-7	.	17	TRBD2	TRBJ2-5	TGTGCCAGCAGCCCCCGTCGGTATAGCGGGGGGCCCGAGACCCAGTACTTC	CASSPRRYSGGPETQYF
TRBV7-3	.	15	TRBD1	TRBJ1-2	TGTGCCAGCAGCTTAGGGGACAGGGCGGCCTATGGCTACACCTTC	CASSLGDRAAYGYTF